The rows below give T cell receptor beta chains drawn from one sample of a study of OX40 agonist ivuxolimab in advanced cancers. Here immunoSEQ multiplex PCR was the method, and the copy in TCRdb shows in-frame clones only, minus some. The sample yields under 85,000 clones, over 85% seen once. This sample comprised CD4+ or CD8+ T cells sorted from blood, obtained in a trial of the OX40 agonist ivuxolimab. All receptors come from an adult with an advanced solid tumor such as melanoma, head and neck, liver or kidney cancer. Both conserved end residues are part of each CDR3.

CASSGTGAYNEQFF TRBJ2-1 TRBV28 14
CASRGSVISGNTIYF TRBJ1-3 TRBV4-2 15
CASSYGQGGDTEAFF TRBJ1-1 TRBV5-1 15
CASSFGTFNEQFF TRBJ2-1 TRBV27 13
CASSPIAGVRGGEQYF TRBJ2-7 TRBV4-3 16
CSVEAHVGYTF TRBJ1-2 TRBV29-1 11
CASSPRTSGLRSYEQYF TRBJ2-7 TRBV7-9 17
CASSLDLKTQYF TRBJ2-5 TRBV11-3 12
CASGGEETQYF TRBJ2-5 TRBV19 11
CASSLDLTDVLGAEFF TRBJ2-1 TRBV7-9 16
CASSAGLAGPYEQYF TRBJ2-7 TRBV6-1 15
CASSIFRGGTDEQFF TRBJ2-1 TRBV19 15
CASSLGESPEKLFF TRBJ1-4 TRBV7-2 14
CASSYGQDEQYF TRBJ2-7 TRBV19 12
CASSAGTSGRYSEQFF TRBJ2-1 TRBV9 16
CASSYSHEQYF TRBJ2-7 TRBV6-5 11
CASSQDDRANEQFF TRBJ2-1 TRBV4-3 14
CASSYSGPSTDTQYF TRBJ2-3 TRBV6-5 15
CASSLGDRGYNEQFF TRBJ2-1 TRBV5-1 15
CASGLGRASYNEQFF TRBJ2-1 TRBV12-5 15
CASSLRDSSNYGYTF TRBJ1-2 TRBV19 15
CASSVETLDNEQFF TRBJ2-1 TRBV9 14
CASSLGRGGYEQYF TRBJ2-7 TRBV11-2 14
CASSGSGSNTGELFF TRBJ2-2 TRBV9 15
CAWSVHSGNLLFF TRBJ1-4 TRBV30 13
CASVGTGNNEQFF TRBJ2-1 TRBV12-5 13
CASSFLAGGPGTDTQYF TRBJ2-3 TRBV7-2 17
CASSLGNEQFF TRBJ2-1 TRBV27 11
CASSLAGLEQYF TRBJ2-5 TRBV5-4 12
CASSHGLAGFDEQFF TRBJ2-1 TRBV4-1 15
CASSLGQTSGNEQFF TRBJ2-1 TRBV13 15
CASSPRMREGLDTGELFF TRBJ2-2 TRBV7-9 18
CASSSTGYEQYF TRBJ2-7 TRBV11-2 12
CASSISGTDTQYF TRBJ2-3 TRBV19 13
CAISELWRGNQPQHF TRBJ1-5 TRBV10-3 15
CASSEGLGYEQYF TRBJ2-7 TRBV19 13
CASRTSGRASTDTQYF TRBJ2-3 TRBV27 16
CASSYSDPSYEQYF TRBJ2-7 TRBV6-5 14
CASSDQTNYGYTF TRBJ1-2 TRBV2 13
CASRRTGDSNQPQHF TRBJ1-5 TRBV19 15
CASSSPGLASYEQYF TRBJ2-7 TRBV7-2 15
CASSLWTSGRGHHTQYF TRBJ2-3 TRBV7-9 17
CASSSYTEAFF TRBJ1-1 TRBV13 11
CASSYSIAKTDTQYF TRBJ2-3 TRBV6-5 15